This is a list of T cell receptor beta chains from one sample in a study of blood T cell repertoires in COVID-19. Profiling relied on immunoSEQ multiplex PCR, and the TCRdb table lists in-frame clones only, not all of them. The top ten clones hold over 15% of a sample with tens of thousands of clones, around nine tenths of them seen once. Material: peripheral blood. The source is a human donor in a cohort sampled during active COVID-19. CDR3s include the opening cysteine and the closing phenylalanine or tryptophan. A D gene is named only where the DNA matches it firmly. For some rows the clone size is stated as once, few or many, or as a class when expanded; others skip it.

.	TRBJ2-7	TRBV10-3	14	.	TGTGCCGCGAAGGATCAGGGGAACTCCTACGAGCAGTACTTC	CAAKDQGNSYEQYF
.	TRBJ1-1	TRBV7-9	11	.	TGTGCCAGCAGCTTAGATCTTGAAGCTTTCTTT	CASSLDLEAFF
.	TRBJ1-1	TRBV12-5	12	.	TGTGCTAGTGGTCGGGGTGGGCCTGAAGCTTTCTTT	CASGRGGPEAFF
TRBD1	TRBJ1-6	TRBV30	14	.	TGTGCCTGGAGTGTTCGACAGGGGGAGTCACCCCTCCACTTT	CAWSVRQGESPLHF
.	TRBJ1-6	TRBV7-3	13	few	TGTGCCAGCAGCTTAAACAGGGATTCACCCCTCCACTTT	CASSLNRDSPLHF
.	TRBJ2-7	TRBV12-3/TRBV12-4	12	.	TGTGCCAGCAGTTTAAGCAGGCATGAGCAGTACTTC	CASSLSRHEQYF
.	TRBJ2-3	TRBV9	18	.	TGTGCCAGCAGCCCCCTAGGGGGCGGGGGGCCTAGCACAGATACGCAGTATTTT	CASSPLGGGGPSTDTQYF
.	TRBJ2-3	TRBV9	16	once	TGTGCCAGCAGTGGAACCGGGACAACTAGCACAGATACGCAGTATTTT	CASSGTGTTSTDTQYF
TRBD1	TRBJ2-1	TRBV4-2	17	once	TGTGCCAGCAGCGACATAACCCTGGGGACAGGGGTCAATGAGCAGTTCTTC	CASSDITLGTGVNEQFF
TRBD2	TRBJ2-1	TRBV27	17	.	TGTGCCAGCAGTCAAATTGGGCTAGCGGGGCCTTACAATGAGCAGTTCTTC	CASSQIGLAGPYNEQFF
TRBD2	TRBJ2-1	TRBV7-9	18	.	TGTGCCAGCAGCTACCCTATGGCCGGGCAGGGAGGGAACAATGAGCAGTTCTTC	CASSYPMAGQGGNNEQFF
.	TRBJ2-3	TRBV7-2	16	.	TGTGCCAGCAGCGATAACAGGCGATGGGTCGCAGATACGCAGTATTTT	CASSDNRRWVADTQYF
.	TRBJ1-4	TRBV10-3	14	once	TGTGCCATCAGTGAGATGGGGGGGCAGGAAAAACTGTTTTTT	CAISEMGGQEKLFF
.	TRBJ1-3	TRBV3-1/TRBV3-2	14	.	TGTGCCAGCAGGGAGAGCAGCTCTGGAAACACCATATATTTT	CASRESSSGNTIYF
.	TRBJ2-1	TRBV6-4	15	.	TGTGCCAGCAGTGATGAAGCGAGCTCCTACAATGAGCAGTTCTTC	CASSDEASSYNEQFF
.	TRBJ2-7	TRBV5-1	14	.	TGCGCCAGCAATCGGGGTCGGGACTCCTACGAGCAGTACTTC	CASNRGRDSYEQYF
.	TRBJ2-2	TRBV13	19	few	TGTGCCAGCAGCTTGGGGACACCTTTAATAGACCCGAACACCGGGGAGCTGTTTTTT	CASSLGTPLIDPNTGELFF
.	TRBJ1-1	TRBV19	19	.	TGTGCCAGTAGTATAGATCCTCGGCGCCGGCGGTTTTTAGACACTGAAGCTTTCTTT	CASSIDPRRRRFLDTEAFF
TRBD1	TRBJ1-2	TRBV5-4	14	.	TGTGCCAGCAGCCCTCCGACAGGGTTCTATGGCTACACCTTC	CASSPPTGFYGYTF
TRBD1	TRBJ2-7	TRBV27	17	few	TGTGCCAGCTCTTCTATAGGGACAGTCTACTTGATCTACGAGCAGTACTTC	CASSSIGTVYLIYEQYF
TRBD1	TRBJ1-1	TRBV19	13	.	TGTGCCAGTAGTAGAACAGGGGACACTGAAGCTTTCTTT	CASSRTGDTEAFF
TRBD1	TRBJ1-4	TRBV6-5	14	.	TGTGCCAGCAGACGGGACAGGGGTAGTGAAAAACTGTTTTTT	CASRRDRGSEKLFF
TRBD1	TRBJ2-7	TRBV19	14	.	TGTGCCAGTAGTCAGAGACAGGGGGCTCTCGAGCAGTACTTC	CASSQRQGALEQYF
.	TRBJ2-3	TRBV5-1	15	.	TGCGCCAGCAAGAGTAGCGGACGACCCGGAGATACGCAGTATTTT	CASKSSGRPGDTQYF
TRBD1	TRBJ1-6	TRBV7-3	14	.	TGTGCCAGCAGCGCCGGGACAGGGAATTCACCCCTCCACTTT	CASSAGTGNSPLHF
TRBD1	TRBJ1-5	TRBV25-1	14	.	TGTGCCAGCGGGGGACAGGGACAAAACCAGCCCCAGCATTTT	CASGGQGQNQPQHF
TRBD1	TRBJ1-2	TRBV5-1	14	once	TGCGCCAGCACCTCTCCGGACAGGGCGGGCGGCTACACCTTC	CASTSPDRAGGYTF
.	TRBJ2-1	TRBV25-1	17	.	TGTGCCAGCAGTGAGTCACAGCCGGGACTCCTCCCCAATGAGCAGTTCTTC	CASSESQPGLLPNEQFF
.	TRBJ1-2	TRBV5-4	13	.	TGTGCCAGCAGCCCCCAGGGAGGGGATGGCTACACCTTC	CASSPQGGDGYTF
.	TRBJ2-7	TRBV12-1	18	.	TGTGCCAGCAGCTTTGAGCCGGGGGGGACGGACAACTCCTACGAGCAGTACTTC	CASSFEPGGTDNSYEQYF
TRBD2	TRBJ2-5	TRBV5-1	16	.	TGCGCCAGCAGCTTGGAGGGCGGGGGGTACCAAGAGACCCAGTACTTC	CASSLEGGGYQETQYF
TRBD1	TRBJ1-2	TRBV30	13	once	TGTGCCTGGAGTTTAAACAGGGGGTCTGGCTACACCTTC	CAWSLNRGSGYTF
.	TRBJ1-1	TRBV5-1	13	.	TGCGCCAGCAGCTTTATTTCCGACACTGAAGCTTTCTTT	CASSFISDTEAFF
TRBD1	TRBJ1-5	TRBV18	16	.	TGTGCCAGCTCACCTCTCTCGGGACAGACCAATCAGCCCCAGCATTTT	CASSPLSGQTNQPQHF
.	TRBJ1-5	TRBV19	14	.	TGTGCCAGTACCCTAGGACGGGGAAATCAGCCCCAGCATTTT	CASTLGRGNQPQHF
.	TRBJ2-7	TRBV7-3	14	once	TGTGCCAGCAGCTTGAACGGGGGCTCCTACGAGCAGTACTTC	CASSLNGGSYEQYF
.	TRBJ2-7	TRBV7-2	14	.	TGTGCCAGCAGCTATCCGGAGGGTTCCTACGAGCAGTACTTC	CASSYPEGSYEQYF
.	TRBJ1-5	TRBV18	16	.	TGTGCCAGCTCACTACCCGGGGGAAGGAGCAATCAGCCCCAGCATTTT	CASSLPGGRSNQPQHF
TRBD2	TRBJ2-7	TRBV4-2	16	.	TGTGCCAGCAGCCAGGAACTAGCGGGGGGGTGGGACGAGCAGTACTTC	CASSQELAGGWDEQYF
TRBD2	TRBJ2-3	TRBV7-2	14	.	TGTGCCAGCAGCCCCGGACTAGCGGGAGTTACGCAGTATTTT	CASSPGLAGVTQYF
.	TRBJ1-6	TRBV19	17	once	TGTGCCAGTAGTATAGATCAGGGAAATCCTTATAATTCACCCCTCCACTTT	CASSIDQGNPYNSPLHF
.	TRBJ1-3	TRBV19	14	.	TGTGCCAGTAGTAACGGACAGCCTGGAAACACCATATATTTT	CASSNGQPGNTIYF
TRBD1	TRBJ1-6	TRBV4-3	15	once	TGCGCCAGCAGCCCCGATCTGGACAGGACGGTGCCCCTCCACTTT	CASSPDLDRTVPLHF
TRBD2	TRBJ2-1	TRBV3-1/TRBV3-2	14	.	TGTGCCAGCAGTCGCAGCGGGGGGTCTAGTGAGCAGTTCTTC	CASSRSGGSSEQFF
TRBD1	TRBJ1-5	TRBV7-9	14	few	TGTGCCACGAGGGGCGGACAGGGAAATCAGCCCCAGCATTTT	CATRGGQGNQPQHF
.	TRBJ2-5	TRBV7-9	9	.	TGTGCCACCGAAGAGACCCAGTACTTC	CATEETQYF
TRBD1	TRBJ1-2	TRBV10-3	17	.	TGTGCCATCAGTGACCCTTCCGGGACAGGGGCCCCCTATGGCTACACCTTC	CAISDPSGTGAPYGYTF
.	TRBJ1-6	TRBV11-2	13	.	TGTGCCAGCAGCTTAGAGCAGGATTCACCCCTCCACTTT	CASSLEQDSPLHF
.	TRBJ2-5	TRBV21-1	16	.	TGTGCCAGCAGCAAATCGCGGACAGATGTACAAGAGACCCAGTACTTC	CASSKSRTDVQETQYF
TRBD1	TRBJ1-2	TRBV2	19	.	TGTGCCAGCAGCGACAACGCCCGGGACAGGGTGTCGCCTAACTATGGCTACACCTTC	CASSDNARDRVSPNYGYTF
TRBD1	TRBJ2-2	TRBV27	17	.	TGTGCCAGCAGTCCAATAATTAAAACGACAGGGGACGGGGAGCTGTTTTTT	CASSPIIKTTGDGELFF
.	TRBJ2-7	TRBV5-4	17	.	TGTGCCAGCAGCTTGAAAAGAGACGGGGGTCCCTCCTACGAGCAGTACTTC	CASSLKRDGGPSYEQYF
.	TRBJ1-3	TRBV11-2	15	.	TGTGCCAGCAGCTTAGGACTGATCTCTGGAAACACCATATATTTT	CASSLGLISGNTIYF
TRBD2	TRBJ2-5	TRBV7-2	16	.	TGTGCCAGCAGCTTATTTTCTAGCGGGGGGGCGGAGACCCAGTACTTC	CASSLFSSGGAETQYF
.	TRBJ1-3	TRBV5-8	14	.	TGTGCCAGCAGCTCCAGGGTCTGGGGAAACACCATATATTTT	CASSSRVWGNTIYF
.	TRBJ2-5	TRBV21-1	17	.	TGTGCCAGCACACAATCGCCGGGACAGACGTACCAAGAGACCCAGTACTTC	CASTQSPGQTYQETQYF
TRBD2	TRBJ2-1	TRBV4-2	17	.	TGTGCCAGCAGCCAAGATTTGGGCGTCGGAGCGGGGGGCCTTACGGTCTTC	CASSQDLGVGAGGLTVF
TRBD1	TRBJ2-3	TRBV2	15	.	TGTGCCAGCAGTGTTACGGACAGGGACACAGATACGCAGTATTTT	CASSVTDRDTDTQYF
.	TRBJ1-4	TRBV5-1	14	.	TGCGCCAGCAGCTTGTTAGCGGTTAATGAAAAACTGTTTTTT	CASSLLAVNEKLFF